The entry that follows covers one T cell receptor (beta chain) sequence. Its target is unknown. The CDR3 consists of 13 residues. Trimming removed 5 bases from V and 7 bases from J, with 14 bases in between. Per the germline V gene, CDR1 is MNHGY and CDR2 is SAAAGT. This sample is drawn from a study of sequential checkpoint blockade in melanoma. As for the study in general: About two dozen patients had tumor biopsies before treatment and at week 13.

Sequencing was performed with immunoSEQ multiplex PCR; in TCRdb, only in-frame clones are kept and a portion is missing. The sample carries thousands of clones, more than 20% recorded once. Study outcomes and limitations: Clinical benefit was about 30 times likelier when tumor T-cell fraction and clonality increased. Tumor T-cell fraction and clonality correlated with PD-L1 and CD8+ counts.

Treatment given: randomized to nivolumab then ipilimumab (arm A) or the reverse (arm B). The material was tumor tissue (inferred from file names), obtained from a patient given nivolumab and ipilimumab in sequence. The clonotype comes from a human donor with melanoma. The chain is built from TRBV6-8 and TRBJ1-2, with D possibly matching TRBD1 (5 bases). The CDR3 DNA reads as TGTGCCAGCAGTACAGGCGTCGTCTCTGGCTACACCTTC. It specifies CASSTGVVSGYTF.